Reported below is one TCR beta chain. What it recognizes is unknown. These data belong to a study of blood T cells in healthy people across ages. About the study: Per two T cells, template switching captured roughly one barcoded beta molecule. Study-wide results and limits: Significant beta diversity loss was already apparent by age roughly 43, declining roughly linearly.

Trimming pared 10 bases from V and 3 bases from J, leaving 16 bases between. The CDR3 loop spans 15 amino acids. CDR1 and CDR2 from the germline V gene are ENHRY and SYGVKD. The use of a sample-barcoded 5' primer and a J-beta primer mix characterized a second PCR of roughly 6 to 11 cycles. A single record per CDR3 protein comes from TCRdb applying MiXCR to the 5' RACE reads. The data show 980,000 or so distinct CDR3 sequences, with roughly 48% seen just once and about an eighth held by the top ten. Extracted total RNA amounted to at least 5.5 micrograms for each sample. The TCR sequence derives from a young man in good health. V is TRBV10-3 and J is TRBJ2-6; D is ambiguous. Sequences were obtained from blood. Here the CDR3 DNA reads TGTGCCACCTCAAACCCCGGTGGTGGGGCCAACGTCCTGACTTTC. Protein sequence: CATSNPGGGANVLTF.